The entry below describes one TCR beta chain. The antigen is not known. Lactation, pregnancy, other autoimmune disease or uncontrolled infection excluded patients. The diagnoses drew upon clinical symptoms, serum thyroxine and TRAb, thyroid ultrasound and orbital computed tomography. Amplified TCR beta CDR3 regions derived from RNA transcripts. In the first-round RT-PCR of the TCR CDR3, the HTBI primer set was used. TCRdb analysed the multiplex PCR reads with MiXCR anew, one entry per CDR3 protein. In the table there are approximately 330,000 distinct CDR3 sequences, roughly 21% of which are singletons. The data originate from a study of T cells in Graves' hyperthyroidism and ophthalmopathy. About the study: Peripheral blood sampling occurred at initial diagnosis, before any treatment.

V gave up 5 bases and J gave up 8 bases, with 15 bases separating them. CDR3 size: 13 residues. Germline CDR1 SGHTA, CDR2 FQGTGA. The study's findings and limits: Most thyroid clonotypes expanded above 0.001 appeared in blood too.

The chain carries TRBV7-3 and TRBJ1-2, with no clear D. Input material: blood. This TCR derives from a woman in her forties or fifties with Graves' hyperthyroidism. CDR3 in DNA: TGTGCCAGCAGCCCCGATGGGATGAGAGGCTACACCTTC. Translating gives CASSPDGMRGYTF.